These 3 T cell receptor beta chains were all obtained from the same sample, sequenced in a study of T cell repertoires in cytomegalovirus infection. These receptors have no identified antigens. TCRdb redid the calling of the reads with MiXCR, one entry per CDR3 protein. The data show fewer than 1,000,000 distinct CDR3 sequences, around 29% seen once. This specimen consisted of cultured CD8+ T cells from PBMCs, obtained from culture after CMV antigen stimulation. The source of these receptors is a human donor in good health (CMV status not recorded). Some clones in this sample may be carry-over from other donors' samples.

This sequence joins TRBV28 and TRBJ1-6; 8 bases match TRBD1. Germline assignment: CDR1 MDHEN and CDR2 SYDVKM. This CDR3 is built from 14 residues. The ends lost 5 bases at V and 8 bases at J; junction bases unmatched: 5. The CDR3 nucleotides are TGTGCCAGCAGTCTCAGGGGGCTTGATTCACCCCTCCACTTT. Translating gives CASSLRGLDSPLHF.

This clonotype has only a few counts. This chain uses TRBV4-2 with TRBJ2-3; unclear D gene. With 0 bases removed from V and 5 bases from J, the gap between germline ends came to 18 bases. Germline CDR1 and CDR2: LGHNA and YNFKEQ. The CDR3 runs to 17 residues. CDR3 sequence (DNA): TGTGCCAGCAGCCAAGATATAAAGACTCCTTTTGTAGATACGCAGTATTTT. Protein product: CASSQDIKTPFVDTQYF.

V is TRBV18 and J is TRBJ2-7, with D possibly being TRBD1 or TRBD2 (6 bases each). The germline V gene has CDR1 KGHSH and CDR2 LQKENI. V was cut by 3 bases and J by 7 bases, with 16 bases left in between. The CDR3 consists of 14 residues. CDR3 DNA sequence: TGTGCCAGCTCACCGGGGGGCCCCCTCCTTGAGCAGTACTTC. Translating it yields CASSPGGPLLEQYF.